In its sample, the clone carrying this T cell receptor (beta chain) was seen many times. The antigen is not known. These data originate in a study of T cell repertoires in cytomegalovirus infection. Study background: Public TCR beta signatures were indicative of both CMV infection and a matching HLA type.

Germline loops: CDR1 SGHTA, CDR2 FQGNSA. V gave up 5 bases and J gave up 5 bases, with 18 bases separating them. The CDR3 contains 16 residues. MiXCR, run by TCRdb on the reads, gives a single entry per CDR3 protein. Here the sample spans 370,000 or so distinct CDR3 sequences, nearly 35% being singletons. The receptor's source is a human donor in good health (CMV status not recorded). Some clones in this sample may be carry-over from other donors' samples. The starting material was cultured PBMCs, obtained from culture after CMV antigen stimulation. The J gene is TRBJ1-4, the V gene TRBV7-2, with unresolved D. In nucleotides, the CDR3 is TGTGCCAGCAGCATCCTTGGTTGGGGTCTCAATGAAAAACTGTTTTTT. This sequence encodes CASSILGWGLNEKLFF. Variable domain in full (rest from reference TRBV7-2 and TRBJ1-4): GAGVSQSPSNKVTEKGKDVELRCDPISGHTALYWYRQSLGQGLEFLIYFQGNSAPDKSGLPSDRFSAERTGGSVSTLTIQRTQQEDSAVYLCASSILGWGLNEKLFFGSGTQLSVL.